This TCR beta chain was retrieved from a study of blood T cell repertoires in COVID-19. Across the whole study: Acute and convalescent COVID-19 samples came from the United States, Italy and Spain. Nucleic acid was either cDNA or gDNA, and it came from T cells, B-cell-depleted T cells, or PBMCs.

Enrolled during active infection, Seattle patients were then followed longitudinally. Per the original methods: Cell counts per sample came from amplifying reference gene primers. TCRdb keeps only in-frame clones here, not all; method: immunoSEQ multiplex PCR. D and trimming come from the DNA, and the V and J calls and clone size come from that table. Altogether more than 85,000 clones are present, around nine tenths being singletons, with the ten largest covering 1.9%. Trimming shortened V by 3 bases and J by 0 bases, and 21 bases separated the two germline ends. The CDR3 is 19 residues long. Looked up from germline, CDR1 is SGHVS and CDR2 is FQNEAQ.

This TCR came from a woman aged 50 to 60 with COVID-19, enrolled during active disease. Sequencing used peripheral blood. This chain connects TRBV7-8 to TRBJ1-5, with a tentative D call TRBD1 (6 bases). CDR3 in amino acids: CASSFTGPRIKNSNQPQHF. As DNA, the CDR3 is TGTGCCAGCAGCTTCACAGGGCCCAGGATAAAGAATAGCAATCAGCCCCAGCATTTT.